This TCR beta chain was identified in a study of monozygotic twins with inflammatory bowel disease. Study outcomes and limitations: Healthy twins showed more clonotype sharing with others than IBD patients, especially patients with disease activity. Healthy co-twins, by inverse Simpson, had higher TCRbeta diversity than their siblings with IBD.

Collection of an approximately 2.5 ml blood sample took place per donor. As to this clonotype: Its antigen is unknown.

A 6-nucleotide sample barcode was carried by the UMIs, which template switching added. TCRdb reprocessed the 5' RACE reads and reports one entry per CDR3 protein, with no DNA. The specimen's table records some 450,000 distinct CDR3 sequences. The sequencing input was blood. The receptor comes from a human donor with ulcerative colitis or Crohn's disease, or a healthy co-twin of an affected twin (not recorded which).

The CDR3 region is CASSPTPGHYNEQFF. The chain recombines TRBV12-3 or TRBV12-4 with TRBJ2-1; TCRdb's D call, TRBD1, is unchecked because there is no DNA. The CDR3 length is 15 residues.